This T cell receptor (beta chain) was recovered during a study of OX40 agonist ivuxolimab in advanced cancers. Turning to the study itself: Ivuxolimab was administered intravenously to patients at 0.01 to 10 mg/kg every 2 weeks.

Produced via immunoSEQ multiplex PCR; TCRdb's table is partial and in-frame only. The sample carries some 57,000 clones, approximately 85% recorded once. Blood sampling was done at baseline, cycle 4 day 1, and cycle 7 day 1. This clone showed up just once. Its target is unknown. Study results and limitations: Relative to CD4+ cells, CD8+ T cells on average had more expanded clones.

The V end lost 1 base, the J end lost 6 bases, and 15 bases lay between the germline ends. From germline, CDR1 is MGHRA and CDR2 YSYEKL. The CDR3 sequence is 16 residues long. Sequences were derived from CD4+ or CD8+ T cells sorted from blood, sampled in a trial of the OX40 agonist ivuxolimab. The sequence came from an adult with an advanced solid tumor such as melanoma, head and neck, liver or kidney cancer. The chain uses TRBV4-1 and TRBJ2-2; D not resolved. As DNA, the CDR3 is TGCGCCAGCAGCCAAGGGTCTCACGTCCGGTCCGGGGAGCTGTTTTTT. Translation: CASSQGSHVRSGELFF.